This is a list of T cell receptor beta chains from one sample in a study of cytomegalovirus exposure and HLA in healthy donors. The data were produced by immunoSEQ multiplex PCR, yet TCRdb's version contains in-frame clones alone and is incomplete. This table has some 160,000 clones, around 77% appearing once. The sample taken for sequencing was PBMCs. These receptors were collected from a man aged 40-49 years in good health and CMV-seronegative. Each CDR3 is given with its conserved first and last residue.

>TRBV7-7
CASSLVWGGNTGELFF
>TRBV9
CASSSGVGLAGEQFF
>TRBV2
CASTGAGGRDQPQHF
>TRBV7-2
CASSLLAGVEQFF
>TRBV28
CASSRPRTSGETQYF
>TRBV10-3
CAIRGGRNNEQFF
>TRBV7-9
CASREGTSGSSYNEQFF
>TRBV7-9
CASSLGQGAWEKLFF
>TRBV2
CASTGDTVIFTGELFF
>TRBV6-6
CASKPSGYNEQFF
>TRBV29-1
CSDYSNDTGELFF
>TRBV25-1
CASSLAGRSYEQYF
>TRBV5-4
CASSADLNTEAFF
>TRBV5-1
CARSWGQEGITEAFF
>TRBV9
CASSVGGGSSQPQHF
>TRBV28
CASSFLRSNQPQHF
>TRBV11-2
CASSLGLGSHRQPQHF
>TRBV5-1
CASSTGDRDGYTF
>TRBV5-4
CASSLGTGPPAGANGLTF
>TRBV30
CAWSPREGYNEQFF
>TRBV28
CASRFRQGASEAQYF
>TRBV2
CASSAQDRGKRHAFF